Listed below are T cell receptor beta chains from one sample, sequenced in a study of shared clonotypes between healthy human individuals. Repertoires were generated with immunoSEQ multiplex PCR, while TCRdb's copy carries only in-frame clones and drops some. The table records approximately 810,000 clones, almost 95% of them present only once. The sequencing input was naive CD8+ T cells sorted from blood. The source is a man aged 30 to 45 in good health. The CDR3 runs from the conserved cysteine through the conserved F or W. A D gene is named only where the DNA matches it firmly.

J: TRBJ1-2; D: -; V: TRBV27; CDR3: CASSFRATAPNYGYTF
J: TRBJ2-7; D: -; V: TRBV13; CDR3: CASSPRDGAYEQYF
J: TRBJ2-2; D: -; V: TRBV9; CDR3: CASSDPGHLSNTGELFF
J: TRBJ2-2; D: -; V: TRBV5-8; CDR3: CASSLVPGELFF
J: TRBJ2-3; D: -; V: TRBV4-1; CDR3: CASSQVTAVDTQYF
J: TRBJ2-1; D: TRBD1; V: TRBV27; CDR3: CASQGDRGNEQFF
J: TRBJ1-1; D: -; V: TRBV29-1; CDR3: CSVEEARAWAFF
J: TRBJ1-4; D: TRBD1; V: TRBV9; CDR3: CASSGGTGNEKLFF
J: TRBJ2-3; D: TRBD2; V: TRBV29-1; CDR3: CSVGEGLGTDTQYF
J: TRBJ2-7; D: TRBD2; V: TRBV19; CDR3: CASSSQRENYEQYF
J: TRBJ1-1; D: -; V: TRBV2; CDR3: CASSDPGTGMNTEAFF
J: TRBJ2-1; D: TRBD2; V: TRBV7-8; CDR3: CASSPRTSGSWNEQFF
J: TRBJ2-4; D: TRBD1; V: TRBV18; CDR3: CASSLTGGKDF
J: TRBJ2-5; D: TRBD1; V: TRBV28; CDR3: CASSPRTGEDQETQYF
J: TRBJ2-5; D: -; V: TRBV29-1; CDR3: CSGMKETQYF
J: TRBJ2-5; D: TRBD2; V: TRBV9; CDR3: CASSVQTSEQETQYF
J: TRBJ1-1; D: -; V: TRBV7-8; CDR3: CASSLVGGYTEAFF
J: TRBJ2-5; D: -; V: TRBV19; CDR3: CASSIGAISRETQYF
J: TRBJ1-5; D: -; V: TRBV23-1; CDR3: CASSQASLYNQPQHF
J: TRBJ2-3; D: -; V: TRBV15; CDR3: CATRGGGAPDTQYF
J: TRBJ1-4; D: TRBD1; V: TRBV2; CDR3: CASSEGVTGTNEKLFF
J: TRBJ2-3; D: -; V: TRBV7-2; CDR3: CASSYRENRDTQYF
J: TRBJ2-7; D: -; V: TRBV27; CDR3: CASSLSGGSEQYF
J: TRBJ2-4; D: -; V: TRBV9; CDR3: CASSVAAGIPLNNQYF
J: TRBJ2-4; D: -; V: TRBV28; CDR3: CASSYSRPGQIAKNIQYF
J: TRBJ2-7; D: TRBD2; V: TRBV30; CDR3: CAWRGLAGDEQYF
J: TRBJ2-7; D: -; V: TRBV28; CDR3: CASTHSISGRSWQYF
J: TRBJ2-1; D: TRBD2; V: TRBV6-1; CDR3: CASSGELAAWDEQFF
J: TRBJ2-7; D: -; V: TRBV5-1; CDR3: CASSLDPSYEQYF
J: TRBJ2-1; D: TRBD2; V: TRBV19; CDR3: CASSTSGSLDEQFF
J: TRBJ2-5; D: -; V: TRBV7-9; CDR3: CASSTRGGSLYETQYF
J: TRBJ1-2; D: TRBD1; V: TRBV7-9; CDR3: CASSLGDRMGYTF